Here is one T cell receptor (beta chain) with its context. The antigen this receptor binds is unknown. There are no base qualities to consult, and no much larger clone falls within one base. The CDR3, cysteine through phenylalanine, is 12 amino acids long. Only CDR3 DNA remains: 36 bases, in frame from the first base. The germline V gene encodes CDR1 SQVTM and CDR2 ANQGSEA. Unmatched junction bases come to 5, with V trimmed by 7 bases and J by 3 bases. To prepare the library, the immunoSEQ multiplex PCR assay was applied. A mixture of 60 forward primers for TCR Vbeta segments and 13 reverse primers for TCR Jbeta segments was used in the multiplex PCR. The CDR3 region of rearranged TCR beta genes was amplified from genomic DNA by a multiplex PCR assay. Amplified TCR beta libraries were sequenced as 87-base-pair reads on the Illumina HiSeq System. The study's own analysis went as follows. In a later analysis, some 80 million unique TCR beta chains were counted across the approximately 640 repertoires, and some 10 million of these chains were shared by at least two donors. To remove PCR and sequencing errors, raw reads were error-corrected and collapsed into unique sequences using a nearest-neighbor algorithm that merged closely related sequences. CDR3 sequences were aligned to IMGT reference sequences to assign V, D and J gene segments. For a sequence to be retained, a match of at least six nucleotides to both a V gene segment and a J gene segment was required. Rearrangements were classified as productive when the CDR3 lacked stop codons and remained in frame with V and J, and all other rearrangements were classified as non-productive. CDR3 was defined by IMGT convention, running from the second conserved V-encoded cysteine to the conserved J-encoded phenylalanine. Sequences without an unambiguous match to a single V gene segment were excluded from the earlier analysis of 450 to 650 of the donors. An earlier analysis of under 750 of the donors called V segments functional above 56.7% productive rearrangements and segregating when the between-donor standard deviation exceeded 5%. A statistical classification framework was built for diagnosing cytomegalovirus status from the catalog of TCR beta chain sequences. In a later analysis, V and J genes were assigned by comparing TCR nucleotide sequences against IMGT/GENE-DB human TR gene sequences. In a later analysis, CDR3 sequences and most-parsimonious VDJ recombination scenarios were assigned using the TCRdist pipeline. In a later analysis, each TCR beta chain was defined by its CDR3 amino acid sequence together with its V-gene family, and reads lacking a unique V-gene family were excluded. As a way to deal with suspected cross-contamination and a sequencing artifact, a later analysis dropped approximately 590 nucleotide sequences that were highly shared and had low generation probability. For each public chain, a later analysis derived a clonal expansion index from normalized ranks of inferred template counts within each repertoire. In a later analysis, generation probabilities were computed using a VDJ recombination model fitted to out-of-frame rearrangements, and the results were checked against IGoR. In a later analysis, hypergeometric tests were used to score TCR-TCR, TCR-HLA and TCR-CMV co-occurrence, with a repertoire-size bias correction applied to TCR pairs. A later analysis estimated false discovery rates by permuting HLA or CMV assignments 20 times. A later analysis grouped co-occurring TCRs with DBSCAN, adding TCRdist sequence similarity when clustering within HLA-allele-positive subsets. Repertoires with fewer than 30,000 or more than 120,000 public chains were left out of co-occurrence clustering, as were about five repertoires with anomalous nucleotide sharing. Sourced from immuneACCESS, this table was stored by TCRdb with only in-frame sequences that have V and J called. A share of the clones is absent; for the studies checked, an unresolved V gene accounts for under half, and the remainder has no known explanation. D and trimming come from the DNA, and the V and J calls and clone size come from that table. The sample data list about 120,000 clones, and around 62% of these were observed just once. The ten largest clones add up to nearly 9.5% of the sample.

The cohort comprised some 680 healthy bone marrow donors. Cohort members were all nominally healthy when sampled, although unrecorded immune exposures were likely present. The donor was CMV seropositive and was included in the group of 289 seropositive cohort members. Every donor gave a peripheral blood sample, and the peripheral blood mononuclear cells from that sample were used for TCR beta sequencing. The Qiagen DNeasy Blood Extraction Kit was used to extract genomic DNA from the blood cell samples. The data originate from a study of cytomegalovirus exposure and HLA in healthy donors (dated by TCRdb to 2015 to 2018). For the wider study: In an earlier analysis of roughly 590 of the donors, 250 to 350 Gb of sequence data and 117 million unique TCR beta sequences from 180 million or so T cells were reported. An early release that covered about 600 HLA-typed donors contained around 300 gigabases of sequencing data and about 84 million unique TCR sequences. The genetic ancestry cluster associated with self-reported Caucasian donors included about 81% of the 300 to 400 genotyped donors. The study aimed to test whether cataloging public T cell receptors could reveal signatures of past pathogen exposure. The study used immunosequencing to profile the T cell repertoires of under 700 subjects and linked those repertoires to cytomegalovirus serostatus. Besides the first cohort of more than 650 subjects, a separate validation cohort made up of 120 or so different subjects was used. To predict cytomegalovirus infection status, the study combined high-throughput TCR immunosequencing, statistical association of individual TCRs with disease status, and machine learning. In a later analysis, previously published TCR beta repertoires from 550 to 750 donors were re-analyzed and high-resolution HLA genotyping was added so that TCR occurrence patterns could be studied. In the later analysis, no new phenotypic data were used to find candidate immune exposures; instead, reliance was placed on TCR beta sequences and their occurrence across donors. In an earlier analysis of 587 of the donors, high-throughput TCR beta sequencing was used to judge whether each TCR beta V gene segment behaved as functional or pseudogenic. Donor age, sex, ethnicity and CMV serostatus were compiled alongside the repertoire data. Genome-wide SNP genotypes for about 55% of the roughly 670 donors were used in a later genetic analysis, which treated that subset as a discovery cohort. Every repertoire in the discovery cohort had been generated on one and the same sequencing platform. Both class I and class II loci were covered by HLA typing, at four-digit resolution. Typing coverage varied by locus: roughly 629-630 donors for A, B, C, DRB1 and DQB1; roughly 500 for DQA1; about 570 for DPA1; approximately 490 for DPB1. About five DR-DQ haplotypes were treated as single units for association and clustering because of strong linkage in the cohort. On average, roughly 240,000 unique TCR beta nucleotide sequences were sequenced per donor among roughly 430 genotyped donors of the cohort, with roughly 19% of those sequences being non-productive. General conclusions and limits of the study: A later analysis found that HLA-associated TCR beta chains were more clonally expanded and had lower generation probabilities than equally common non-associated chains. A further reported finding was that TCR beta sequences accurately predicted the HLA-A and HLA-B alleles for most subjects in the first cohort. Compared with the roughly 700-donor mean, donors in an Asian-associated ancestry cluster had fewer N-insertions in productive TCRs, according to a later genetic analysis. The study listed approximately 160 TCR beta chains as associated with cytomegalovirus. The classifier was reported to diagnose cytomegalovirus status with high specificity and sensitivity in both the original and validation cohorts. Linkage disequilibrium might explain the correlated functional status among segregating V segments, but an unknown experimental factor could not be excluded. Because HLA typing was missing for some donors at each locus, association tests included only the typed subset. In a later analysis, TCR association rates were found to vary across HLA loci, with the most associated TCRs seen for DRB1 alleles and the fewest for HLA-C alleles. The cohort was sequenced for TCR beta chains only, and without alpha or paired-chain data the features that could be detected were limited. An association between a missense DCLRE1C variant and V-gene and J-gene trimming of TCR beta chains was found in a later genetic analysis and replicated in an independent cohort. The sequencing pipeline was judged likely to have produced a cluster of highly shared sequence variants as a technical artifact. Because counts were too low, around 18 rarely observed V segments, including chromosome 9 orphons, were left out of the earlier analysis of some 640 of the donors. Assigning TCR associations to individual alleles was difficult when HLA alleles, especially DR and DQ, strongly co-occurred. Most TCR sequences were seen in very few donors, while some public TCRs were found in many individuals. A few of the identified cytomegalovirus-associated TCR beta chains were confirmed in vitro to be specific for cytomegalovirus antigens. In a later analysis, most CMV-associated TCR beta chains were found to appear HLA-restricted, with HLA associations seemingly driven largely by CMV exposure. The presence/absence analyses assumed that sequencing depth was roughly uniform across donors, and that assumption may not be true. For the cohort, immune exposure information was limited to CMV serostatus. The 87-base-pair reads could not distinguish some IMGT-functional V segments, including TRBV6-2 and TRBV6-3, so those segments were excluded. It was suggested by the authors that the approach could potentially be generalized to other disease states and immunological phenotypes. Several of the top co-occurrence clusters appeared to be linked to parvovirus B19, influenza, CMV and Epstein-Barr virus, according to a later analysis. At a false discovery rate of 0.05, a later analysis linked around 15,000 TCR beta sequences to specific HLA alleles. In an earlier analysis of under 600 of the donors, most TCR beta V segments were observed in productive rearrangements about 87% or about 30% of the time, broadly matching IMGT annotations.

The sequence was collected from a woman in her 40s in good health and CMV-seropositive. Sequenced input: PBMCs. The rearrangement joined TRBV29-1 to TRBJ1-2, and 7 bases in between align with TRBD1. This receptor carries the CDR3 CSATGTDYGYTF. The sequence in DNA is TGCAGCGCCACTGGGACAGACTATGGCTACACCTTC.